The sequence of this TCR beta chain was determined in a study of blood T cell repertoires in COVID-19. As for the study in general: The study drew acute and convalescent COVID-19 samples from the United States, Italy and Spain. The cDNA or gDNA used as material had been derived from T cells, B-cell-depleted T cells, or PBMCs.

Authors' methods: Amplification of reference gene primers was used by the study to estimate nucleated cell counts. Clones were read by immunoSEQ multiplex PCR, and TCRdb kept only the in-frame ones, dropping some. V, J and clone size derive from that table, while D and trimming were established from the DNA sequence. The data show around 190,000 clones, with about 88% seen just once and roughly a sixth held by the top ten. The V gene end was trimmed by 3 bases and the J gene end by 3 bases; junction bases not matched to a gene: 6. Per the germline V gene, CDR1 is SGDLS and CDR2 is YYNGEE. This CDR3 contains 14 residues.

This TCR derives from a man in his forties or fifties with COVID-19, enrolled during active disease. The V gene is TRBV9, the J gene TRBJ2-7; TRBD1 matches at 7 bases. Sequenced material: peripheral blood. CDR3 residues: CASSEGQRDYEQYF. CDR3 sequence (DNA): TGTGCCAGCAGCGAGGGACAGCGAGACTACGAGCAGTACTTC.